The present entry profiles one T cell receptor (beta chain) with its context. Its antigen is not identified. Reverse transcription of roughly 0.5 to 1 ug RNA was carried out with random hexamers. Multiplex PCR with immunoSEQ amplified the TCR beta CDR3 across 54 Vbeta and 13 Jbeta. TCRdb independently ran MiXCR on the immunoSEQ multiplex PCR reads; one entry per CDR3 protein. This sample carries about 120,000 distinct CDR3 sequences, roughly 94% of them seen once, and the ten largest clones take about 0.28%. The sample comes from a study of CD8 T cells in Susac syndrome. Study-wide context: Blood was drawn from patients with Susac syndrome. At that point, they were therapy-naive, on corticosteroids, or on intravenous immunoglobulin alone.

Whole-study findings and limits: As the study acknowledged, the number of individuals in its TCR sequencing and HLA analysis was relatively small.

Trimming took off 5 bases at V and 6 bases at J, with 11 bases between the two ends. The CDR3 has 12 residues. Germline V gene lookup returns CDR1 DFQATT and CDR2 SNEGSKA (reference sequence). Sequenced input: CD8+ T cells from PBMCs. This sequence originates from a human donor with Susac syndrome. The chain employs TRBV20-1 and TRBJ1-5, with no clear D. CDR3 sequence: CSAVGMVQPQHF. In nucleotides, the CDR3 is TGCAGTGCTGTTGGGATGGTTCAGCCCCAGCATTTT.